A selection of T cell receptor beta chains follows, all from one sample in a study of Graves' ophthalmopathy and Graves' hyperthyroidism. One entry per CDR3 protein, called by TCRdb with MiXCR from the multiplex PCR reads. The table includes over a million distinct CDR3 sequences, roughly two fifths detected once. The source material was peripheral blood or thyroid tissue (not recorded which). All receptors derive from an adult man with Graves' hyperthyroidism. CDR3s include the opening cysteine and the closing phenylalanine or tryptophan. A D gene is named only where the DNA matches it firmly. Rows may omit the clone size; those that give it use once, few, many or a size class.

J gene,V gene,D gene,clone size,CDR3 length,CDR3 protein,CDR3 DNA
TRBJ1-1,TRBV10-3,.,few,12,CAIRQLNTEAFF,TGTGCCATCAGGCAACTGAACACTGAAGCTTTCTTT
TRBJ2-5,TRBV10-3,.,.,13,CAISEAGLETQYF,TGTGCCATCAGTGAAGCAGGGCTCGAGACCCAGTACTTC
TRBJ1-5,TRBV6-6,TRBD1,few,17,CASSYSRDRERNQPQHF,TGTGCCAGCAGTTACTCGAGAGACAGGGAACGCAATCAGCCCCAGCATTTT
TRBJ2-7,TRBV20-1,.,few,12,CSAREGGWEQYF,TGCAGTGCTAGGGAGGGGGGTTGGGAGCAGTACTTC
TRBJ2-5,TRBV20-1,TRBD2,many,16,CSALKGLAGGQETQYF,TGCAGTGCATTAAAGGGACTAGCGGGAGGTCAAGAGACCCAGTACTTC
TRBJ1-5,TRBV2,.,few,14,CAGRDTGRNQPQHF,TGTGCCGGCAGAGATACAGGGCGAAATCAGCCCCAGCATTTT
TRBJ1-1,TRBV19,.,many,13,CASSMEENTEAFF,TGTGCCAGTAGTATGGAGGAGAACACTGAAGCTTTCTTT
TRBJ2-7,TRBV3-1,.,few,13,CASSQEFVDEQYF,TGTGCCAGCAGCCAAGAGTTCGTGGACGAGCAGTACTTC
TRBJ2-7,TRBV15,.,.,12,CASQATSYEQYF,TGTGCCAGCCAGGCAACATCTTACGAGCAGTACTTC
TRBJ1-2,TRBV4-2,.,few,13,CASSQDGPDGYTF,TGTGCCAGCAGCCAAGACGGGCCGGACGGCTACACCTTC
TRBJ2-5,TRBV10-3,.,.,14,CAPQSRRSYNEQYF,TGTGCCCCCCAGAGCAGGCGATCCTACAATGAGCAGTACTTC
TRBJ2-7,TRBV7-6,.,.,12,CASTSGWEEQYF,TGTGCCAGCACCTCCGGGTGGGAGGAGCAGTACTTC
TRBJ2-7,TRBV4-3,.,few,14,CASSQDWGSAEQYF,TGCGCCAGCAGCCAAGATTGGGGCAGCGCCGAGCAGTACTTC
TRBJ1-5,TRBV7-9,.,.,14,CASSLNGRGQPQHF,TGTGCCAGCAGCTTAAACGGGAGGGGGCAGCCCCAGCATTTT
TRBJ2-2,TRBV29-1,TRBD2,.,16,CSVGTSGRANVGELFF,TGCAGCGTCGGGACTAGCGGGAGGGCCAATGTCGGGGAGCTGTTTTTT
TRBJ1-4,TRBV20-1,.,many,13,CSASRQWNEKLFF,TGCAGTGCTAGCAGACAGTGGAATGAAAAACTGTTTTTT
TRBJ1-4,TRBV10-3,.,few,13,CAIREFSSEKLFF,TGTGCCATCAGGGAATTCTCTTCGGAAAAACTGTTTTTT
TRBJ2-7,TRBV29-1,.,many,15,CSVQETGTPAYEQYF,TGCAGCGTTCAGGAAACCGGGACTCCGGCCTACGAGCAGTACTTC
TRBJ1-2,TRBV20-1,.,.,13,CSANRAVNYGYTF,TGCAGTGCCAACAGGGCGGTCAACTATGGCTACACCTTC
TRBJ2-2,TRBV19,TRBD2,.,16,CASSGPSGANTGELFF,TGTGCCAGTAGTGGGCCTAGCGGAGCGAACACCGGGGAGCTGTTTTTT
TRBJ2-7,TRBV7-8,.,few,14,CSSSPRGRSYEQYF,TGTTCTAGCTCTCCCAGGGGCAGATCCTACGAGCAGTACTTC
TRBJ2-2,TRBV7-2,TRBD1,.,16,CASSLMTGMILRELFF,TGTGCCAGCAGCTTAATGACAGGGATGATTCTACGGGAGCTGTTTTTT
TRBJ2-7,TRBV9,.,many,14,CASSVGTYSYEQYF,TGTGCCAGCAGCGTCGGGACATACTCCTACGAGCAGTACTTC
TRBJ2-2,TRBV10-2,TRBD1,.,16,CASKHRDSYGTGELFF,TGCGCCAGCAAACACCGGGACAGCTATGGCACCGGGGAGCTGTTTTTT
TRBJ1-1,TRBV5-1,.,.,14,CASCLIPGSTEAFF,TGCGCCAGCTGCTTAATCCCAGGATCCACTGAAGCTTTCTTT
TRBJ1-2,TRBV5-1,.,many,14,CASREGTDNYGYTF,TGCGCCAGCAGAGAGGGGACGGATAACTATGGCTACACCTTC
TRBJ1-2,TRBV29-1,.,.,10,CSLGPSGYTF,TGCAGCTTAGGGCCAAGTGGCTACACCTTC
TRBJ2-5,TRBV5-1,.,.,16,CASSQEATGIQETQYF,TGCGCCAGCAGCCAAGAGGCGACGGGGATCCAAGAGACCCAGTACTTC
TRBJ1-2,TRBV9,TRBD1,many,13,CASSVGGGDGYTF,TGTGCCAGCAGCGTAGGAGGGGGCGATGGCTACACCTTC
TRBJ2-5,TRBV11-1,.,.,14,CAISESIRMGTQYF,TGTGCCATCAGTGAGTCGATTAGGATGGGGACCCAGTACTTC
TRBJ2-7,TRBV27,TRBD2,.,15,CASSLSPTSRYEQYF,TGTGCCAGCAGTTTATCCCCGACTAGCCGGTACGAGCAGTACTTC
TRBJ1-5,TRBV15,.,.,17,CATSSSPGGNSNQPQHF,TGTGCCACCAGCTCAAGCCCAGGAGGGAATAGCAATCAGCCCCAGCATTTT
TRBJ1-5,TRBV7-9,TRBD1,.,15,CASSRQGALNQPQHF,TGTGCCAGCAGCCGACAGGGGGCCCTCAATCAGCCCCAGCATTTT
TRBJ2-2,TRBV19,TRBD2,.,16,CASSIRLATNTGELFF,TGTGCCAGTAGTATCCGACTAGCGACGAACACCGGGGAGCTGTTTTTT
TRBJ1-2,TRBV10-3,.,few,13,CAISESTSEGYTF,TGTGCCATCAGTGAGTCCACCTCGGAGGGCTACACCTTC
TRBJ2-6,TRBV15,TRBD1,many,18,CATSNDRARGSGANVLTF,TGTGCCACCAGCAACGACAGGGCACGGGGCTCTGGGGCCAACGTCCTGACTTTC
TRBJ2-5,TRBV7-9,TRBD1,many,16,CASSLISGQGEETQYF,TGTGCCAGCAGCTTAATTTCGGGACAGGGGGAAGAGACCCAGTACTTC
TRBJ1-2,TRBV2,TRBD1,many,14,CASSDRTGYRGYTF,TGTGCCAGCAGTGACAGGACAGGATATCGGGGCTACACCTTC
TRBJ2-5,TRBV2,.,few,15,CASSERGNLQETQYF,TGTGCCAGCAGTGAACGCGGGAACCTTCAAGAGACCCAGTACTTC
TRBJ1-4,TRBV12-3/TRBV12-4,TRBD1,many,14,CASRLDRGASELFF,TGTGCCAGCAGACTGGACAGGGGCGCGTCGGAACTGTTTTTT
TRBJ2-5,TRBV4-3,.,many,15,CASSQDRGYEETQYF,TGCGCCAGCAGCCAAGATCGGGGGTATGAAGAGACCCAGTACTTC
TRBJ1-1,TRBV5-6,.,.,13,CASSLWDPSEAFF,TGTGCCAGCAGCTTATGGGACCCCTCTGAAGCTTTCTTT
TRBJ1-4,TRBV4-3,.,.,16,CASSQDAAEANEKLFF,TGCGCCAGCAGCCAAGATGCGGCAGAAGCCAATGAAAAACTGTTTTTT
TRBJ1-1,TRBV20-1,.,many,13,CSARGQVNTEAFF,TGCAGTGCTAGGGGGCAGGTGAACACTGAAGCTTTCTTT
TRBJ2-5,TRBV10-3,TRBD1,.,17,CAISEPTGQGAYETQYF,TGTGCCATCAGTGAGCCTACGGGACAGGGGGCCTACGAGACCCAGTACTTC
TRBJ1-4,TRBV2,.,many,10,CASMHEKLFF,TGTGCCAGCATGCATGAAAAACTGTTTTTT
TRBJ2-7,TRBV14,TRBD2,.,14,CASSLQTSAYEQYF,TGTGCCAGCAGCTTACAGACTAGCGCTTACGAGCAGTACTTC
TRBJ2-7,TRBV7-9,.,many,13,CASSPPPSLEQYF,TGTGCCAGCAGCCCGCCGCCCTCACTCGAGCAGTACTTC
TRBJ1-1,TRBV19,.,many,14,CASSIGVKDTEAFF,TGTGCCAGTAGTATCGGGGTGAAGGACACTGAAGCTTTCTTT
TRBJ1-6,TRBV10-3,.,many,12,CAISDSYSPLHF,TGTGCCATCTCGGACAGTTATTCACCCCTCCACTTT
TRBJ1-2,TRBV20-1,.,many,13,CSALQQNNYGYTF,TGCAGTGCCCTACAACAGAATAACTATGGCTACACCTTC
TRBJ1-1,TRBV5-1,.,.,12,CASSSDSSEAFF,TGCGCCAGCAGCTCAGATTCCTCCGAAGCTTTCTTT
TRBJ1-2,TRBV10-2,.,.,15,CASSVTLQGNYGYTF,TGTGCCAGCAGTGTAACTCTACAGGGTAACTATGGCTACACCTTC
TRBJ1-2,TRBV5-1,.,.,17,CASSWISGTRSGSGYTF,TGCGCCAGCAGCTGGATCTCCGGGACAAGGAGCGGTTCTGGCTACACCTTC